Included here is one T cell receptor beta chain sequence, with context. The antigen is undetermined. This sample stems from a study of monozygotic twins with cystic fibrosis. Study background: Libraries were built from around 2.8 micrograms of fragmented DNA using about 15 PCR cycles. Study-level points and caveats: V usage most resembled the co-twin in 13 of 16 pairs.

Clones were sequenced by immunoSEQ multiplex PCR, and TCRdb holds only the in-frame ones, with some missing. Of 35,000 or so clones listed, approximately 87% are singletons. V was clipped by 0 bases and J by 3 bases; unmatched bases: 6. In germline, CDR1 is SGHNT, CDR2 YYREEE (reference sequence). The CDR3 consists of 16 residues. The origin of this receptor is a girl aged 2-15 years with cystic fibrosis. The J gene is TRBJ2-1, the V gene TRBV5-4; 7 nucleotides agree with TRBD2. Material: blood. CDR3 bases: TGTGCCAGCAGCTTGGTTGTGACTAGCCTCTACAATGAGCAGTTCTTC. It codes for CASSLVVTSLYNEQFF.